These 22 T cell receptor beta chains came from one sample sequenced in a study of CD8+ T cells in alopecia areata. Treatment of the sample: oral pan-JAK inhibitor, 5-10 mg twice daily. cDNA reverse transcribed from extracted RNA served as the sequencing template. This table comes from immunoSEQ multiplex PCR, and its TCRdb copy is limited to in-frame clones, with some not included. The table shows 150,000 or so clones, with roughly 50% occurring only once. Sequenced here: CD8+ T cells sorted from blood, sampled at week 4, from a patient treated with tofacitinib. The receptors originated from a human donor with alopecia areata.

This clone was detected a few times. The rearrangement links TRBV5-1 to TRBJ2-2; D is uncertain. The CDR3 extends over 17 amino acids. Germline V CDR1 and CDR2: SGHRS, YFSETQ. The V end lost 4 bases, the J end lost 0 bases, and 16 bases lay between the germline ends. CDR3 coding DNA: TGCGCCAGCAGCCCGAGCCTACGAGGCGCGAACACCGGGGAGCTGTTTTTT. Encoded protein: CASSPSLRGANTGELFF.

The gene calls are TRBV10-3 and TRBJ1-5; a weak D match, TRBD1 (5 bases). V lost 3 bases, J lost 3 bases, and 9 bases lay in between. In germline, CDR1 is ENHRY, CDR2 SYGVKD. The CDR3 runs to 14 residues. The CDR3 protein is CAISERGVNQPQHF. The DNA for the CDR3 is TGTGCCATCAGTGAACGGGGGGTCAATCAGCCCCAGCATTTT.

The rearrangement joins TRBV2 to TRBJ2-3; D is uncertain. V was cut by 8 bases and J by 2 bases, with 11 bases left in between. The CDR3 extends over 13 amino acids. Germline CDR1 and CDR2: SNHLY and FYNNEI. The chain's CDR3 is CASLGPNTDTQYF. The CDR3 nucleotides are TGTGCCAGCCTCGGACCGAACACAGATACGCAGTATTTT.

The chain recombines TRBV2 with TRBJ2-7; 9 nucleotides line up with TRBD1. The CDR3 consists of 17 residues. Trimming removed 0 bases from V and 3 bases from J; junction bases left unmatched: 9. Germline loops: CDR1 SNHLY, CDR2 FYNNEI. Here the CDR3 DNA reads TGTGCCAGCAGTGAAGCGTTACCCGGGACAGGGTACTACGAGCAGTACTTC. It yields the protein CASSEALPGTGYYEQYF.

The chain couples TRBV27 to TRBJ1-5; D gene ambiguous. The V and J ends lost 8 bases and 9 bases respectively, with 14 bases between them. CDR3 length equals 12 residues. Looked up from germline, CDR1 is MNHEY and CDR2 is SMNVEV (reference sequence). CDR3 loop: CASGPWPRPQHF. CDR3 sequence (DNA): TGTGCCAGCGGACCCTGGCCTCGGCCCCAGCATTTT.

This clone was detected a few times. The chain carries TRBV30 and TRBJ1-2; D remains unclear. The ends were cut back, 1 base at V and 2 bases at J, with 11 bases in the middle. This CDR3 has 14 amino acids. Per germline, CDR1 GTSNPN and CDR2 SVGIG (reference sequence). This CDR3 reads CAWSGPSVNYGYTF. The CDR3 nucleotides are TGTGCCTGGAGTGGGCCCAGTGTCAACTATGGCTACACCTTC.

CDR3 bases: TGTGCCAGCAGCCGCGGACACGGGGACATTCAGTACTTC. Its translation: CASSRGHGDIQYF. The V gene is TRBV27, the J gene TRBJ2-4, with D perhaps assigned TRBD1 or TRBD2 (5 bases each). Germline loops: CDR1 MNHEY, CDR2 SMNVEV (reference sequence). V dropped 6 bases and J dropped 8 bases, with 14 bases sitting between them. This CDR3 has 13 residues.

A few counts support this clone. V is TRBV5-1 and J is TRBJ2-1, with 7 bases aligning to TRBD1. After removal of 4 bases from V and 0 bases from J, the junction contained 7 bases not matched to a gene. The length of the CDR3 is 16 residues. Looked up from germline, CDR1 is SGHRS and CDR2 is YFSETQ. Here the CDR3 reads CASSQRQGLSYNEQFF. DNA of the CDR3: TGCGCCAGCAGCCAACGACAGGGCCTCTCCTACAATGAGCAGTTCTTC.

The gene calls are TRBV6-6 and TRBJ1-5, with no clear D. V lost 5 bases, J lost 6 bases, and 11 bases lay in between. The germline CDR1 and CDR2 sequences are MNHNY and SVGAGI (reference sequence). This CDR3 spans 13 amino acids. For the CDR3, the DNA is TGTGCCAGCAGTCCACCCTCGGGTCAGCCCCAGCATTTT. This sequence encodes CASSPPSGQPQHF.

The chain links TRBV6-1 to TRBJ1-1; 10 bases agree with TRBD1. V was pared by 6 bases and J by 11 bases, with 6 bases of the junction left unmatched. CDR3 length equals 12 residues. The V gene's germline CDR1 is MNHNS and CDR2 SASEGT. CDR3 sequence reads: CASSEPGQGAFF. As DNA, the CDR3 is TGTGCCAGCAGCGAACCGGGACAGGGGGCTTTCTTT.

This clone was detected only a few times. The chain couples TRBV10-2 to TRBJ2-3; 9 bases line up with TRBD2. J was trimmed by 2 bases and V by 3 bases; bases with no gene match: 6. CDR3 length equals 16 residues. The germline V gene has CDR1 WSHSY and CDR2 SAAADI. The CDR3 nucleotides read TGCGCCAGCAGTGATTGGGCTAGCGGGGACACAGATACGCAGTATTTT. It yields the protein CASSDWASGDTDTQYF.

This chain links TRBV5-1 with TRBJ1-1, with TRBD1 matching over 11 bases. Trimming cost V 6 bases and J 2 bases; bases outside gene matches: 12. The germline gives CDR1 SGHRS, CDR2 YFSETQ. The CDR3 extends over 17 amino acids. CDR3 residues: CASTPLLDRGLNTEAFF. CDR3 nucleotides: TGCGCCAGCACCCCCCTCCTGGACAGGGGGCTTAACACTGAAGCTTTCTTT.

This clone has just a few counts. The chain links TRBV15 to TRBJ1-1; D ambiguous. Germline V lookup: CDR1 LNHNV, CDR2 YYDKDF (reference sequence). This CDR3 has 13 amino acids. With 0 bases removed from V and 6 bases from J, the gap between germline ends came to 8 bases. CDR3 DNA sequence: TGTGCCACCAGCAGAGATCGGCAAGCTGAAGCTTTCTTT. Its protein product is CATSRDRQAEAFF.

This clone was detected a few times. Other DNA variants within this sample encode the same CDR3. The rearrangement uses TRBV29-1 and TRBJ2-7; no clear D gene. Germline assignment: CDR1 SQVTM and CDR2 ANQGSEA. The CDR3 has 11 residues. V lost 0 bases and J lost 4, with 4 bases in between. The CDR3 region has the DNA TGCAGCGTTGAAGATAGTTACGAGCAGTACTTC. Protein sequence: CSVEDSYEQYF.

The chain is built from TRBV29-1 and TRBJ1-1; no definite D call. V was trimmed by 3 bases and J by 0 bases, leaving 8 bases between them. This CDR3 has 13 residues. Germline CDR1 and CDR2: SQVTM and ANQGSEA. The DNA for the CDR3 is TGCAGCGTTGACGACACAATGAACACTGAAGCTTTCTTT. As protein: CSVDDTMNTEAFF.

A single count supports this clone. The J gene is TRBJ2-1, the V gene TRBV27, with TRBD1 identical over 9 bases. This CDR3 comprises 14 residues. V shed 5 bases and J 8 bases; nucleotides not matched to a gene: 7. Germline lookup yields CDR1 MNHEY and CDR2 SMNVEV (reference sequence). The CDR3 DNA follows: TGTGCCAGCAGTGAGACAGGGGGGTGGGATGAGCAGTTCTTC. Translated, it gives CASSETGGWDEQFF.

This clone has just a few counts. This chain uses TRBV30 with TRBJ2-7; 8 nucleotides line up with TRBD1. This CDR3 has 14 residues. With 1 base clipped from V and 5 bases from J, the junction kept 7 bases outside the gene matches. Germline V CDR1 and CDR2: GTSNPN, SVGIG (reference sequence). CDR3 protein: CAWSAGTGPNEQYF. The CDR3 DNA follows: TGTGCCTGGAGTGCCGGGACAGGCCCCAACGAGCAGTACTTC.

The gene calls are TRBV11-2 and TRBJ2-7; D not certain. V was trimmed by 2 bases and J by 7 bases, leaving 3 bases between them. The CDR3 is 10 amino acids. From germline, CDR1 is SGHAT and CDR2 FQNNGV. CDR3 loop: CASSLNEQYF. The DNA of the CDR3 is TGTGCCAGCAGCTTAAATGAGCAGTACTTC. Full variable domain (missing parts from reference TRBV11-2 and TRBJ2-7): EAGVAQSPRYKIIEKRQSVAFWCNPISGHATLYWYQQILGQGPKLLIQFQNNGVVDDSQLPKDRFSAERLKGVDSTLKIQPAKLEDSAVYLCASSLNEQYFGPGTRLTVT.

V gene TRBV7-6 combines with J gene TRBJ1-2; tentative D call: TRBD1 (5 bases). Trimming removed 4 bases from V and 8 bases from J, with 11 bases in between. CDR1 and CDR2 (germline): SGHVS, FNYEAQ. The CDR3 consists of 12 residues. The CDR3 bases are TGTGCCAGCAGCTCGGGGCCGGTGGGCTACACCTTC. Residues: CASSSGPVGYTF.

With respect to this clone: Other DNA sequences in the sample encode the same CDR3. The chain's CDR3 is CAWSGGEKLFF. CDR3 sequence (DNA): TGTGCCTGGAGTGGGGGTGAAAAACTGTTTTTT. The genes are TRBV30 and TRBJ1-4; D call uncertain. Germline V lookup: CDR1 GTSNPN, CDR2 SVGIG (reference sequence). V gave up 1 base and J gave up 7 bases, with 4 bases separating them. This CDR3 is built from 11 residues.

This clone has only a few counts. The chain is built from TRBV9 and TRBJ2-7; TRBD1 aligns across 7 bases. CDR3 size: 14 residues. V gave up 3 bases and J gave up 0 bases; unmatched junction bases: 3. The germline CDR1 and CDR2 sequences are SGDLS and YYNGEE. The CDR3 here is CASSAGQTSYEQYF. CDR3 in DNA: TGTGCCAGCAGCGCGGGACAGACCTCCTACGAGCAGTACTTC.

The V gene is TRBV4-1, the J gene TRBJ1-1; 7 bases match TRBD1. The length of the CDR3 is 16 residues. Per the germline V gene, CDR1 is MGHRA and CDR2 is YSYEKL. The J segment lost 4 bases and the V segment lost 0 bases, leaving 8 bases of the junction unmatched. CDR3 DNA sequence: TGCGCCAGCAGCCAAGAGGGCGACAGGGTGGGCACTGAAGCTTTCTTT. It yields the protein CASSQEGDRVGTEAFF.